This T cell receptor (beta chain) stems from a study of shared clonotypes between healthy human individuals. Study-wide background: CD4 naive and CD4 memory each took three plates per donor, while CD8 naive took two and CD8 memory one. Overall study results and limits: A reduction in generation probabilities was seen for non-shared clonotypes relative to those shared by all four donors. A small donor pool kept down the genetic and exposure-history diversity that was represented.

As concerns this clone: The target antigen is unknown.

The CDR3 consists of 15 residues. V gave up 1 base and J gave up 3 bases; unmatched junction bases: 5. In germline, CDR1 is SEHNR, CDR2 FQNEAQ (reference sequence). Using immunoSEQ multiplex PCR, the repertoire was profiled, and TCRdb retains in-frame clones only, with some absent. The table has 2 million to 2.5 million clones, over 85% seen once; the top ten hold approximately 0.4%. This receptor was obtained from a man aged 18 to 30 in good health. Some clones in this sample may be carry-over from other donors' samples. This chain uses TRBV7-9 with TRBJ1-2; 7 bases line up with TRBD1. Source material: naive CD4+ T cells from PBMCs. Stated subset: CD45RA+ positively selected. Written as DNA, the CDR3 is TGTGCCAGCAGCTTAGGACAGGGTGAGGACTATGGCTACACCTTC. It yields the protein CASSLGQGEDYGYTF.